This entry features one TCR beta chain sequence. Which antigen it targets is not known. The junction and the germline gene differ at one end; a read error may be behind it. These data belong to a study of T-cell reconstitution after alpha-beta-depleted transplantation in children (dated by TCRdb to 2016 to 2017). Notes on the research overall: Using TCR repertoire profiling, the study quantitatively followed how T-cell immune reconstitution unfolded in children after TCRalphabeta/CD19-depleted allogeneic hematopoietic cell transplantation.

Receptor libraries were prepared by PCR. The run used an Illumina HiSeq 2500. Molecular barcoding was employed in the preparation of TCR libraries, with unique molecular identifiers being used to normalize TCRbeta repertoire quantification. TCRdb itself trimmed the public reads at Q25 with fastp, ran MiXCR and retained productive beta chains. All rows with the same CDR3 protein become a single entry with the most common DNA and genes. Within this sample are about 480,000 distinct CDR3 sequences, with under 15% of them counted one time only. The ten largest clones take up around 5.6% of the sample. Here the sequenced sample was PBMCs from the stem cell graft donor, taken from the stem cell graft. The clonotype originates from a human donor who donated a stem cell graft to a child with combined immunodeficiency.

The DNA sequence is given as TGTGCCGCCAGCAGTCCTCTGGGTGAGCAGTTCTTC. It specifies CAASSPLGEQFF. Rearrangement joined TRBV15 to TRBJ2-1, with the identity of the D gene unclear. The CDR3 holds 12 amino acids from the cysteine to the phenylalanine. Of the read, only the CDR3 DNA is kept; its 36 bases are in frame from base 1. CDR1 and CDR2 (LNHNV, YYDKDF) derive from the germline V gene (reference sequence).